This record looks at one T cell receptor beta chain sequence and its context. Its target is unknown. These data belong to a study of PD-1 blockade in classical Hodgkin lymphoma. Study-level information: Administration of nivolumab to patients was at 3 mg/kg intravenously every 2 weeks.

Study results and caveats: Differences between repertoires have undefined causes, possibly disease activity or prior therapy. Newly diagnosed patients had baseline TCR diversity that was reportedly lower than that of healthy donors.

The CDR3 runs 16 residues. J gave up 10 bases and V 0 bases, and 8 bases lay outside the gene matches. Germline CDR1 reads LGHNA; CDR2 reads YNFKEQ. Autologous stem cell transplantation was followed by relapse in every patient, and brentuximab vedotin exposure varied. Clones were read by immunoSEQ multiplex PCR, and TCRdb kept only the in-frame ones, dropping some. This table has about 84,000 clones, around 86% appearing once. The sequence was collected from a human donor with classical Hodgkin lymphoma. V is TRBV4-2 and J is TRBJ2-3; TRBD2 matches at 12 bases. The input for sequencing was peripheral blood mononuclear cells (PBMCs), taken at baseline. In DNA, the CDR3 is TGTGCCAGCAGCCAAGATAGTTTGACTAGCGGGAGTCCGCAGTATTTT. Protein product: CASSQDSLTSGSPQYF.